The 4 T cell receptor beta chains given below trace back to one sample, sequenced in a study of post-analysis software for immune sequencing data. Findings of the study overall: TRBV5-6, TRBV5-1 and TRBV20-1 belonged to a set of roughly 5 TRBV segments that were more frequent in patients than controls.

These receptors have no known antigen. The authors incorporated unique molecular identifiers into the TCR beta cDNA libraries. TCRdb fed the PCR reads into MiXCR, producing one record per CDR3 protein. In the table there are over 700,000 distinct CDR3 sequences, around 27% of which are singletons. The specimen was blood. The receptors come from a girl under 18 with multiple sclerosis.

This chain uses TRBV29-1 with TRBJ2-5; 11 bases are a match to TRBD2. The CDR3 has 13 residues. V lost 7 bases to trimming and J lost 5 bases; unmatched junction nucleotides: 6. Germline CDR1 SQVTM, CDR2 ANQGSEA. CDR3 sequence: CSGLTSGTETQYF. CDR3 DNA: TGCAGCGGTTTGACTAGCGGGACCGAGACCCAGTACTTC.

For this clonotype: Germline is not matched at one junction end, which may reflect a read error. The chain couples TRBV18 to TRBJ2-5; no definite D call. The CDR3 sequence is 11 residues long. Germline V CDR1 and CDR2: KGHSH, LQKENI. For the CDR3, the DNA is TGTGCCAGCCCACCTCAGGAGACCCAGTACTTC. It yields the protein CASPPQETQYF.

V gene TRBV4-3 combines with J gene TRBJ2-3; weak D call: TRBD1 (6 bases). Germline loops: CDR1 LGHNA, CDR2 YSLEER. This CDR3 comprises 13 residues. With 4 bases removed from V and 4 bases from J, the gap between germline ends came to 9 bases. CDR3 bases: TGCGCCAGCAGCCGAGAGGGGGCAGATACGCAGTATTTT. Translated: CASSREGADTQYF.

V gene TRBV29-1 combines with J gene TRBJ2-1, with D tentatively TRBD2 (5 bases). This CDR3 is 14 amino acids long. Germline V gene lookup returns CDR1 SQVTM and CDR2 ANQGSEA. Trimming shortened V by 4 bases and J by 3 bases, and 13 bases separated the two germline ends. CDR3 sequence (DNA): TGCAGCGTTGGTCGGCGGGCCCTCTACAATGAGCAGTTCTTC. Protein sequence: CSVGRRALYNEQFF.